Listed here are 27 T cell receptor beta chains from one sample, sequenced in a study of cytomegalovirus exposure and HLA in healthy donors (dated by TCRdb to 2015 to 2018). Library generation was performed with the immunoSEQ multiplex PCR assay. The multiplex PCR relied on a mix of 60 forward primers for TCR Vbeta segments and 13 reverse primers for TCR Jbeta segments. In TCRdb, the immuneACCESS table is reduced to in-frame sequences with V and J assigned. These tables do not hold every clone; where another copy was compared, an unresolved V gene accounts for under half, and the others remain unexplained. The sample data list roughly 86,000 clones, and around four fifths of these were observed just once. Clones ranked in the top ten supply less than 9.5% of the sample. Specimen: PBMCs. The source of these receptors is a man aged 45-65 years in good health and CMV-seropositive.

On this clone itself: Relative to the germline gene, one junction end is altered; a read error may explain this. The rearrangement uses TRBV6-1 and TRBJ1-5; TRBD1 matches at 7 bases. Looked up from germline, CDR1 is MNHNS and CDR2 is SASEGT. The CDR3 covers 15 residues. CDR3 nucleotide sequence: TGTGCCAGCGGGGGGTATTCGACAGGGAACCAGCCCCAGAATTTT. Protein: CASGGYSTGNQPQNF.

To note about this clone: The junction departs from the called germline gene at one end, perhaps through a read error. This chain uses TRBV5-1 with TRBJ1-6; unclear D gene. The CDR3 loop spans 20 amino acids. The germline CDR1 and CDR2 sequences are SGHRS and YFSETQ. CDR3 sequence: CASSGKLGGSSSSYNSPLNF. The CDR3 bases are TGCGCCAGCAGCGGCAAGCTCGGCGGCAGCTCGAGCTCCTATAATTCACCCCTCAACTTT.

This clone came up once. The chain uses TRBV7-2 and TRBJ1-6; 7 bases fit TRBD1. The CDR3 covers 14 residues. Germline V CDR1 and CDR2: SGHTA, FQGNSA. V gave up 3 bases and J gave up 6 bases; unmatched junction bases: 2. The CDR3 coding sequence is TGTGCCAGCAGCTTGGACAGGATTAATTCACCCCTCCACTTT. It specifies CASSLDRINSPLHF.

This clone was observed a handful of times. The rearrangement uses TRBV19 and TRBJ1-6; 10 bases are shared with TRBD1. The CDR3 runs to 14 residues. CDR1 and CDR2 (germline): LNHDA, SQIVND (reference sequence). Trimming cost V 3 bases and J 7 bases; bases outside gene matches: 0. CDR3 sequence: CASSMTGGNSPLHF. The CDR3 DNA follows: TGTGCCAGTAGTATGACAGGGGGCAATTCACCCCTCCACTTT. Full variable domain (outside the CDR3, taken from reference TRBV19 and TRBJ1-6): DGGITQSPKYLFRKEGQNVTLSCEQNLNHDAMYWYRQDPGQGLRLIYYSQIVNDFQKGDIAEGYSVSREKKESFPLTVTSAQKNPTAFYLCASSMTGGNSPLHFGNGTRLTVT.

The J gene is TRBJ1-2, the V gene TRBV20-1; 7 positions agree with TRBD1. The CDR3 runs 11 residues. The V gene's germline CDR1 is DFQATT and CDR2 SNEGSKA (reference sequence). Trimming at V came to 5 bases and at J to 8 bases, leaving 5 bases not matched to a gene. CDR3 bases: TGCAGTGCTCCCACAGGGGCCGGCTACACCTTC. Amino acid sequence: CSAPTGAGYTF.

The chain combines TRBV25-1 with TRBJ2-2; TRBD1 matches at 8 bases. The CDR3 is made up of 16 amino acids. Germline V CDR1 and CDR2: MGHDK, SYGVNS. J lost 1 base, V lost 7 bases, and 8 bases had no gene match. The DNA for the CDR3 is TGTGCCAGCACTCAGCAAGGGACAGGGAACACCGGGGAGCTGTTTTTT. Encoded protein: CASTQQGTGNTGELFF.

Remarks on this clone: A read error may account for a junction end that differs from germline. This CDR3 reads CSSAPDSTEAFF. The CDR3 nucleotides read TGTTCCAGCGCACCCGACAGCACTGAAGCTTTCTTT. V gene TRBV7-9 combines with J gene TRBJ1-1; D may be TRBD1 (5 bases). The CDR3 contains 12 residues. Germline V gene sequence: CDR1 SEHNR, CDR2 FQNEAQ (reference sequence).

This clone was found once. The rearrangement joins TRBV7-3 to TRBJ2-5, with D possibly matching TRBD1 (6 bases). CDR3 length: 13 amino acids. Trimming shortened V by 5 bases and J by 5 bases, and 12 bases separated the two germline ends. Germline CDR1 and CDR2: SGHTA and FQGTGA. The CDR3 DNA reads as TGTGCCAGCAGCCCGGACAGACGGGAGACCCAGTACTTC. This encodes CASSPDRRETQYF.

This rearrangement joins TRBV2 to TRBJ1-1; the match to TRBD1 covers 9 bases. CDR1 SNHLY and CDR2 FYNNEI come from the germline V gene. The CDR3 runs 14 residues. V lost 10 bases, J lost 0 bases, and 6 bases stayed unmatched. CDR3 nucleotide sequence: TGTGCCATTGGGACAGGGAACCTGAACACTGAAGCTTTCTTT. Protein: CAIGTGNLNTEAFF.

J is TRBJ1-1 and V is TRBV19; maybe TRBD1 (5 bases). In germline, CDR1 is LNHDA, CDR2 SQIVND (reference sequence). The CDR3 loop spans 14 amino acids. V lost 4 bases and J lost 6, with 15 bases in between. The CDR3: CASSTRVLKPEAFF. The CDR3 nucleotides read TGTGCCAGTAGTACCAGGGTTTTAAAGCCTGAAGCTTTCTTT. Full variable domain (rest looked up from reference TRBV19 and TRBJ1-1): DGGITQSPKYLFRKEGQNVTLSCEQNLNHDAMYWYRQDPGQGLRLIYYSQIVNDFQKGDIAEGYSVSREKKESFPLTVTSAQKNPTAFYLCASSTRVLKPEAFFGQGTRLTVV.

This chain joins TRBV5-8 and TRBJ2-7; 8 bases match TRBD1. Germline V gene lookup returns CDR1 SGHTS and CDR2 YDEGEE. This CDR3 spans 13 amino acids. V trimming: 7 bases; J trimming: 3 bases; junction bases outside the gene matches: 6. In DNA, the CDR3 is TGTGCCAGCCTGGACAGGGTAGGCTACGAGCAGTACTTC. Protein product: CASLDRVGYEQYF.

CDR3 coding DNA: TGTGCCAGCAGCTTAGGAAGGACAGGGAAGAATCAGCCCCAGCATTTT. It specifies CASSLGRTGKNQPQHF. This sequence joins TRBV7-2 and TRBJ1-5; 8 nucleotides agree with TRBD1. CDR3 length equals 16 residues. V lost 1 base, J lost 4 bases, and 6 bases stayed unmatched. CDR1 and CDR2 from the germline V gene are SGHTA and FQGNSA.

This clone was found once. The chain links TRBV25-1 to TRBJ2-5; 8 positions agree with TRBD2. Looked up from germline, CDR1 is MGHDK and CDR2 is SYGVNS. This CDR3 spans 16 amino acids. J was trimmed by 1 base and V by 5 bases; bases with no gene match: 9. CDR3 protein: CASSPTGGASQETQYF. The CDR3, as DNA: TGTGCCAGCAGTCCCACCGGGGGGGCCTCCCAAGAGACCCAGTACTTC. The full variable domain, rest sourced from reference TRBV25-1 and TRBJ2-5, is EADIYQTPRYLVIGTGKKITLECSQTMGHDKMYWYQQDPGMELHLIHYSYGVNSTEKGDLSSESTVSRIRTEHFPLTLESARPSHTSQYLCASSPTGGASQETQYFGPGTRLLVL.

The V gene is TRBV27, the J gene TRBJ1-4, with a tentative D call TRBD1 (5 bases). Deletions cut 5 bases from V and 4 bases from J, with 14 bases between. Germline loops: CDR1 MNHEY, CDR2 SMNVEV (reference sequence). The CDR3 is 15 amino acids. The CDR3 DNA sequence: TGTGCCAGCAGTCCGGACACGGACGATAATGAAAAACTGTTTTTT. Encoded protein: CASSPDTDDNEKLFF.

The chain links TRBV18 to TRBJ1-1; D unresolved. CDR1 and CDR2 from the germline V gene are KGHSH and LQKENI. Trimming took off 2 bases at V and 2 bases at J, with 12 bases between the two ends. This CDR3 has 15 residues. The CDR3 reads CASSPSAVDNTEAFF. The CDR3 DNA reads TGTGCCAGCTCACCATCGGCGGTAGACAACACTGAAGCTTTCTTT.

The gene calls are TRBV27 and TRBJ2-3; 9 positions match TRBD1. Germline lookup yields CDR1 MNHEY and CDR2 SMNVEV (reference sequence). The CDR3 is made up of 17 amino acids. Germline trimming cut 0 bases from V and 3 bases from J; bases unmatched to any gene: 7. CDR3 sequence reads: CASSLSNPGQGTDTQYF. CDR3 coding DNA: TGTGCCAGCAGTTTATCCAACCCGGGACAGGGTACAGATACGCAGTATTTT.

This chain links TRBV2 with TRBJ1-4; no reliable D call. The length of the CDR3 is 13 residues. Germline values: CDR1 SNHLY, CDR2 FYNNEI. V was shortened by 8 bases and J by 8 bases, with 15 bases between the two germline ends. CDR3 bases: TGTGCCAGCTCGCAAGGCAGGCACGAAAAACTGTTTTTT. Translating it yields CASSQGRHEKLFF. Filled out from reference TRBV2 and TRBJ1-4, the complete variable domain reads EPEVTQTPSHQVTQMGQEVILRCVPISNHLYFYWYRQILGQKVEFLVSFYNNEISEKSEIFDDQFSVERPDGSNFTLKIRSTKLEDSAMYFCASSQGRHEKLFFGSGTQLSVL.

This clone has just one count. This sequence joins TRBV6-5 and TRBJ1-1, with 8 bases lining up with TRBD1. The J segment lost 4 bases and the V segment lost 5 bases, leaving 6 bases of the junction unmatched. This CDR3 contains 14 residues. CDR1 and CDR2 from the germline V gene are MNHEY and SVGAGI. CDR3 amino acids: CASSGQGLRTEAFF. The CDR3 coding sequence is TGTGCCAGCAGTGGACAGGGTCTCCGCACTGAAGCTTTCTTT.

The chain is built from TRBV10-3 and TRBJ2-2; D unclear. CDR3 length equals 12 residues. V was cut by 10 bases and J by 7 bases, with 13 bases left in between. Germline-derived CDR1 and CDR2 are ENHRY and SYGVKD. CDR3 region: CANHLLGGELFF. The CDR3 DNA sequence: TGTGCCAACCACCTTCTCGGCGGGGAGCTGTTTTTT.

The count of this clone is one. The V and J genes are TRBV19 and TRBJ1-5, with TRBD1 matching over 7 bases. Germline V gives CDR1 LNHDA, CDR2 SQIVND (reference sequence). The J segment lost 7 bases and the V segment lost 4 bases, leaving 7 bases of the junction unmatched. The CDR3 consists of 14 residues. This CDR3 is CASSTGGLWQPQHF. DNA of the CDR3: TGTGCCAGTAGTACAGGGGGTTTATGGCAGCCCCAGCATTTT.

The rearrangement links TRBV11-2 to TRBJ2-7; a weak D match, TRBD2 (5 bases). The V end lost 1 base, the J end lost 3 bases, and 7 bases lay between the germline ends. Germline values: CDR1 SGHAT, CDR2 FQNNGV. CDR3 length: 13 amino acids. CDR3 bases: TGTGCCAGCAGCTTAGCCGAGGGCTACGAGCAGTACTTC. Its translation: CASSLAEGYEQYF.

The chain joins TRBV30 to TRBJ2-3; 7 nucleotides align to TRBD2. The CDR3 has 13 amino acids. Trimming removed 4 bases from V and 1 base from J; junction bases left unmatched: 2. From germline, CDR1 is GTSNPN and CDR2 SVGIG (reference sequence). This CDR3 is CAWKTSGTDTQYF. The CDR3, as DNA: TGTGCCTGGAAAACTAGCGGCACAGATACGCAGTATTTT.

This clone came up a few times. V gene TRBV7-2 combines with J gene TRBJ2-7; 7 bases fit TRBD1. This CDR3 has 13 residues. In germline, CDR1 is SGHTA, CDR2 FQGNSA. The V gene end was trimmed by 5 bases and the J gene end by 4 bases; junction bases not matched to a gene: 5. The CDR3 region is CASSPTGIYEQYF. The CDR3 DNA sequence: TGTGCCAGCAGCCCGACAGGGATATACGAGCAGTACTTC.

This chain joins TRBV30 and TRBJ1-6, with 7 bases aligning to TRBD1. The V gene's germline CDR1 is GTSNPN and CDR2 SVGIG (reference sequence). The CDR3 spans 15 residues. V trimming: 3 bases; J trimming: 7 bases; junction bases outside the gene matches: 9. CDR3 coding DNA: TGTGCCTGGAGCTTCGGACAGGAGGGGAATTCACCCCTCCACTTT. Its translation: CAWSFGQEGNSPLHF.

The chain carries TRBV5-1 and TRBJ1-2; D unclear. This CDR3 comprises 15 residues. The germline CDR1 and CDR2 sequences are SGHRS and YFSETQ. V shed 0 bases and J shed 0 bases, with 9 bases lying between them. For the CDR3, the DNA is TGCGCCAGCAGCTTGGACGCGGGTGCTAACTATGGCTACACCTTC. This gives the protein CASSLDAGANYGYTF.

This clone was counted a single time. Relative to the germline gene, one junction end is altered; a read error may explain this. The same CDR3 also results from other DNA sequences found in this sample. V gene TRBV7-2 combines with J gene TRBJ2-7; D might be TRBD1 (6 bases). Germline values: CDR1 SGHTA, CDR2 FQGNSA. This CDR3 contains 15 residues. CDR3 in amino acids: CASSSDRSSSYEQYF. CDR3 sequence (DNA): TGCGCCAGCAGCTCGGACAGATCGTCCTCCTACGAGCAGTACTTC.

The rearrangement uses TRBV6-5 and TRBJ1-2; 11 positions agree with TRBD1. The germline CDR1 and CDR2 sequences are MNHEY and SVGAGI. The V segment lost 2 bases and the J segment 4 bases; nucleotides outside the gene matches: 3. The CDR3 has 15 residues. In nucleotides, the CDR3 is TGTGCCAGCAGTTACGAAGGGACAGGGGGCTATGGCTACACCTTC. Its protein is CASSYEGTGGYGYTF.